This TCR beta chain is drawn from a study of shared clonotypes between healthy human individuals. The repertoire was sequenced with immunoSEQ multiplex PCR; TCRdb's copy has only in-frame clones and lacks some. The table lists roughly 500,000 clones, around 96% of them singletons. V lost 1 base, J lost 0 bases, and 10 bases stayed unmatched. Germline V lookup: CDR1 SGHNT, CDR2 YYREEE (reference sequence). The CDR3 has 18 amino acids. This receptor was taken from a woman aged 25-40 years in good health. Sequencing was carried out using naive CD4+ T cells sorted from blood. Subset of the sample: CD45RA+ positively selected. V gene TRBV5-4 combines with J gene TRBJ2-7; 10 nucleotides line up with TRBD2. DNA of the CDR3: TGTGCCAGCAGCTTGAGCGGGAGGGGGCAGGCACTCTCCTACGAGCAGTACTTC. Translation gives CASSLSGRGQALSYEQYF.